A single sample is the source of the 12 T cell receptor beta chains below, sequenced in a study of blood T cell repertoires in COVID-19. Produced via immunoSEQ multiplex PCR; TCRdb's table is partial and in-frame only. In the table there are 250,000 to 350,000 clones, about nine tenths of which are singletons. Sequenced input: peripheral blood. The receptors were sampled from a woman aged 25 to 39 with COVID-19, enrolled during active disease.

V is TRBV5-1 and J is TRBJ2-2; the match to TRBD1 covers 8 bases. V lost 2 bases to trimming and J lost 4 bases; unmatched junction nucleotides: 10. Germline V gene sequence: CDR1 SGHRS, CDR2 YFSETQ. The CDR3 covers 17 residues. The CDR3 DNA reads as TGCGCCAGCAGCTTATCAACCGGGACAGGCGCCACCGGGGAGCTGTTTTTT. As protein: CASSLSTGTGATGELFF.

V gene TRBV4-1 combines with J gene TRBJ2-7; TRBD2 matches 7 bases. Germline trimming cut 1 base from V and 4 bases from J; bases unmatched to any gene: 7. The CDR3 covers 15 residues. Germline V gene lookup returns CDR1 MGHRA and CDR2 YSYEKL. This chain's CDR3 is CASSQVGGSGYEQYF. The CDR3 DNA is TGCGCCAGCAGCCAAGTGGGCGGGAGTGGATACGAGCAGTACTTC.

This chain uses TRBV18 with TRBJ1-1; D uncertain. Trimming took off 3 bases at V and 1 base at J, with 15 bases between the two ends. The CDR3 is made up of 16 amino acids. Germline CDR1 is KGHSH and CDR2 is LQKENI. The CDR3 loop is CASSPLASFRNTEAFF. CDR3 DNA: TGTGCCAGCTCACCGTTGGCCTCGTTTCGGAACACTGAAGCTTTCTTT.

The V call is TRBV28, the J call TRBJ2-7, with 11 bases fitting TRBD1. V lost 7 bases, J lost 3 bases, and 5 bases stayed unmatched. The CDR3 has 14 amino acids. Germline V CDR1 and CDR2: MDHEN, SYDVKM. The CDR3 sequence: CASKGTGGGYEQYF. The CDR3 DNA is TGTGCCAGCAAAGGGACAGGGGGTGGCTACGAGCAGTACTTC.

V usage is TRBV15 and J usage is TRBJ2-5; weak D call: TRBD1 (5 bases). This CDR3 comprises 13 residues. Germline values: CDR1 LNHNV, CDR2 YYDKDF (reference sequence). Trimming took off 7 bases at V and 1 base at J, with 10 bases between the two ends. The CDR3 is CATNRRLQETQYF. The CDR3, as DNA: TGTGCCACCAACAGGAGACTCCAAGAGACCCAGTACTTC.

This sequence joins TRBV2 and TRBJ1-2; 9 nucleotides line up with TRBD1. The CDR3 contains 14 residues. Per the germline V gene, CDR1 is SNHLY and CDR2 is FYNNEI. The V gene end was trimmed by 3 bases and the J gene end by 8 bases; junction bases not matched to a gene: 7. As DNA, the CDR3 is TGTGCCAGCAGTGAGGGACGGACAGGGGAAGGCTACACCTTC. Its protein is CASSEGRTGEGYTF. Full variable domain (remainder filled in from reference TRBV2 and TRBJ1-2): EPEVTQTPSHQVTQMGQEVILRCVPISNHLYFYWYRQILGQKVEFLVSFYNNEISEKSEIFDDQFSVERPDGSNFTLKIRSTKLEDSAMYFCASSEGRTGEGYTFGSGTRLTVV.

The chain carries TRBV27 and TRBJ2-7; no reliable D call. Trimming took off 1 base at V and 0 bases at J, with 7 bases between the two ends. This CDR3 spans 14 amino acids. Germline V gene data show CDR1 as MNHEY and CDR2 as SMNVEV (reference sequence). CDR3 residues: CASSLFRSSYEQYF. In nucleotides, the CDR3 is TGTGCCAGCAGTTTATTTAGGAGCTCCTACGAGCAGTACTTC.

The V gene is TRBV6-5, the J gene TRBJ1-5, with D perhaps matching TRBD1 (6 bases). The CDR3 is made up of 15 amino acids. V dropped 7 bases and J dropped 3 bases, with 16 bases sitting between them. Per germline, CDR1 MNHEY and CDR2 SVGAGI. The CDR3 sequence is CASKETGGDNQPQHF. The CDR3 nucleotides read TGTGCCAGCAAAGAAACTGGGGGCGACAATCAGCCCCAGCATTTT.

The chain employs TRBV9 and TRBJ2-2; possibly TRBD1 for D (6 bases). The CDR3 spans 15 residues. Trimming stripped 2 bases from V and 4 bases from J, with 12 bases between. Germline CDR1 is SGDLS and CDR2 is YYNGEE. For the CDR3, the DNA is TGTGCCAGCAGCGTCAACTCCAGGGGCACCGGGGAGCTGTTTTTT. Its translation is CASSVNSRGTGELFF.

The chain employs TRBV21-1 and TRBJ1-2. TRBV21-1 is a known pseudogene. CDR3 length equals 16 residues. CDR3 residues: CASSSGGRTTQNGYTF. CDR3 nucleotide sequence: TGTGCCAGCAGCAGCGGGGGACGGACGACCCAGAATGGCTACACCTTC.

DNA for the CDR3: TGTGCCACCCGAGAAGCGGGAGTGGGGGACGAGCAGTACTTC. It is translated as CATREAGVGDEQYF. This sequence joins TRBV27 and TRBJ2-7; 8 bases map to TRBD2. This CDR3 contains 14 residues. Germline CDR1 and CDR2: MNHEY and SMNVEV (reference sequence). The ends lost 10 bases at V and 5 bases at J; junction bases unmatched: 13.

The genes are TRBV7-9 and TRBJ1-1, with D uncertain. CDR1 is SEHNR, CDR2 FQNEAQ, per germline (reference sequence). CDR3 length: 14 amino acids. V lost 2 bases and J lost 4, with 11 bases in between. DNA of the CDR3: TGTGCCAGCAGCTTATATCTGGGCAGCACTGAAGCTTTCTTT. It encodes CASSLYLGSTEAFF.